Each of the 8 T cell receptor beta chains below was sequenced from the same sample in a study of blood T cell repertoires in COVID-19. Profiled with immunoSEQ multiplex PCR; TCRdb holds only in-frame clones, not every one. The data contain under 95,000 clones, 75% to 85% of them singletons. The sequenced sample consisted of peripheral blood. The receptors derive from a man aged 50 to 59 with COVID-19, enrolled during active disease.

The CDR3 sequence is CASTLSGTGGNQPQHF. CDR3 in DNA: TGTGCCAGCACCCTAAGTGGGACAGGGGGCAATCAGCCCCAGCATTTT. The chain joins TRBV6-6 to TRBJ1-5; 10 positions agree with TRBD1. V lost 7 bases, J lost 2 bases, and 8 bases stayed unmatched. The CDR3 is made up of 16 amino acids. Germline-derived CDR1 and CDR2 are MNHNY and SVGAGI (reference sequence).

This chain joins TRBV9 and TRBJ1-1; no clear D. Germline CDR1 and CDR2: SGDLS and YYNGEE. Deletions cut 0 bases from V and 6 bases from J, with 9 bases between. The CDR3 extends over 13 amino acids. CDR3 DNA sequence: TGTGCCAGCAGCGTAGTACAGAGAGCTGAAGCTTTCTTT. Protein product: CASSVVQRAEAFF.

The CDR3 reads CASSRDWGNTEAFF. CDR3 bases: TGCGCCAGCAGCAGGGACTGGGGAAACACTGAAGCTTTCTTT. The J gene is TRBJ1-1, the V gene TRBV4-1, with TRBD1 as a possible D gene (5 bases). The germline V gene has CDR1 MGHRA and CDR2 YSYEKL. The CDR3 is made up of 14 amino acids. V gave up 5 bases and J gave up 2 bases, with 12 bases separating them.

The chain links TRBV14 to TRBJ1-1; 8 nucleotides align to TRBD1. V lost 1 base to trimming and J lost 5 bases; unmatched junction nucleotides: 9. Germline V gives CDR1 SGHDN, CDR2 FVKESK. The CDR3 is 16 amino acids. CDR3 region: CASSQGLPGGETEAFF. CDR3 DNA: TGTGCCAGCAGCCAAGGACTCCCAGGGGGCGAGACTGAAGCTTTCTTT.

The chain carries TRBV2 and TRBJ2-2; 12 bases fit TRBD1. Per germline, CDR1 SNHLY and CDR2 FYNNEI. Losses at the gene ends were 5 bases for V and 1 base for J; bases not matched to a gene: 5. The CDR3 consists of 17 residues. CDR3 amino acids: CASSPGQGAGNTGELFF. Written as DNA, the CDR3 is TGTGCCAGCAGTCCGGGACAGGGGGCCGGGAACACCGGGGAGCTGTTTTTT.

The chain couples TRBV20-1 to TRBJ1-1; no clear D gene. Trimming cost V 3 bases and J 1 base, with 3 bases left between them. The CDR3 extends over 11 amino acids. Germline V lookup: CDR1 DFQATT, CDR2 SNEGSKA (reference sequence). CDR3 DNA sequence: TGCAGTGCTAGTCGGAACACTGAAGCTTTCTTT. It encodes CSASRNTEAFF.

In nucleotides, the CDR3 is TGTGCCAGCAGCGTAGCTAGCGGGAGTAAAACTGGGGCCAACGTCCTGACTTTC. Amino acids: CASSVASGSKTGANVLTF. The rearrangement joins TRBV9 to TRBJ2-6, with 10 bases aligning to TRBD2. The V and J ends lost 0 bases and 2 bases, in that order; junction bases with no gene match: 5. The CDR3 sequence is 18 residues long. Germline loops: CDR1 SGDLS, CDR2 YYNGEE.

The rearrangement joins TRBV28 to TRBJ2-7, with D possibly matching TRBD1 (5 bases). Trimming took off 5 bases at V and 3 bases at J, with 14 bases between the two ends. Per germline, CDR1 MDHEN and CDR2 SYDVKM. CDR3 length equals 14 residues. The CDR3 loop reads CASSPTEPFYEQYF. The CDR3 DNA follows: TGTGCCAGCAGTCCGACAGAGCCCTTCTACGAGCAGTACTTC.